This is a list of T cell receptor beta chains from one sample in a study of T cells in localized non-small cell lung cancer. The protocol was immunoSEQ multiplex PCR, while the TCRdb copy is restricted to in-frame clones and leaves out a portion. The repertoire holds roughly 48,000 clones, 60% to 85% seen once, with approximately 4.8% in the top ten. The specimen comprised PBMCs, sampled before any cancer treatment. These receptors all stem from a woman aged 40-69 years with stage II lung adenocarcinoma. The CDR3 runs from the conserved cysteine through the conserved F or W. The order of the fields is J gene, clone size, D gene, V gene, CDR3 DNA, CDR3 protein. D genes are given only for firm matches. Clone size is stated in some rows and not others, as once, few, many or a class when expanded.

j_call: TRBJ2-3; clone_size: -; d_call: -; v_call: TRBV14; cdr3_nt: TGTGCCAGCAGCCAAGATCCCGTGGGCACAGATACGCAGTATTTT; cdr3_aa: CASSQDPVGTDTQYF
j_call: TRBJ2-7; clone_size: -; d_call: -; v_call: TRBV7-9; cdr3_nt: TGTGCCAGCAGACCACAGGGTTTGTCCTACGAGCAGTACTTC; cdr3_aa: CASRPQGLSYEQYF
j_call: TRBJ1-1; clone_size: -; d_call: -; v_call: TRBV25-1; cdr3_nt: TGTGCCAGCAGTGATCATCGACAGCAGAACACTGAAGCTTTCTTT; cdr3_aa: CASSDHRQQNTEAFF
j_call: TRBJ1-4; clone_size: -; d_call: -; v_call: TRBV10-3; cdr3_nt: TGTGCCAGCTCCCGGGCCGTTAATGAAAAACTGTTTTTT; cdr3_aa: CASSRAVNEKLFF
j_call: TRBJ2-2; clone_size: once; d_call: TRBD2; v_call: TRBV5-5; cdr3_nt: TGTGCCAGCAGCTTTCGGAATTACGGGACTAGCGAAACCGGGGAGCTGTTTTTT; cdr3_aa: CASSFRNYGTSETGELFF
j_call: TRBJ2-1; clone_size: -; d_call: -; v_call: TRBV19; cdr3_nt: TGTGCCAGTAGTTTGTCAGGCGCAGGGACACTCTCCTACAATGAGCAGTTCTTC; cdr3_aa: CASSLSGAGTLSYNEQFF
j_call: TRBJ1-4; clone_size: -; d_call: -; v_call: TRBV4-2; cdr3_nt: TGTGCCAGCAGCCCCAGGGAGGTGTATAATGAAAAACTGTTTTTT; cdr3_aa: CASSPREVYNEKLFF
j_call: TRBJ2-2; clone_size: -; d_call: TRBD1; v_call: TRBV18; cdr3_nt: TGTGCCAGCTCACCACAGGGACAGGGAAACACCGGGGAGCTGTTTTTT; cdr3_aa: CASSPQGQGNTGELFF
j_call: TRBJ1-2; clone_size: -; d_call: -; v_call: TRBV15; cdr3_nt: TGTGCCACCAGCAGGGAAGGAGGGATGACAGACTACACCTTC; cdr3_aa: CATSREGGMTDYTF
j_call: TRBJ1-2; clone_size: few; d_call: -; v_call: TRBV5-4; cdr3_nt: TGTGCCAGCAGCTTGCAGGGGAGGGGCTACACCTTC; cdr3_aa: CASSLQGRGYTF
j_call: TRBJ1-5; clone_size: -; d_call: -; v_call: TRBV19; cdr3_nt: TGTGCCAGTAGTACCTACAATCAGCCCCAGCATTTT; cdr3_aa: CASSTYNQPQHF
j_call: TRBJ2-1; clone_size: once; d_call: TRBD1; v_call: TRBV2; cdr3_nt: TGTGCCAGCCAAAAGCAGGGGGCTAGCTCCTACAATGAGCAGTTCTTC; cdr3_aa: CASQKQGASSYNEQFF
j_call: TRBJ2-7; clone_size: -; d_call: -; v_call: TRBV5-4; cdr3_nt: TGTGCCAGCAGCTTAGGGACGCAAGGGCTCTACGAGCAGTACTTC; cdr3_aa: CASSLGTQGLYEQYF
j_call: TRBJ2-7; clone_size: -; d_call: TRBD1; v_call: TRBV7-9; cdr3_nt: TGTGCCAGCAGCTTAAGTGACAGGGACAACGAGCAGTACTTC; cdr3_aa: CASSLSDRDNEQYF
j_call: TRBJ1-6; clone_size: -; d_call: TRBD1; v_call: TRBV2; cdr3_nt: TGTGCCCCTGCGGACAGGGGCGGATCACCCCTCCACTTT; cdr3_aa: CAPADRGGSPLHF
j_call: TRBJ1-1; clone_size: -; d_call: -; v_call: TRBV6-5; cdr3_nt: TGTGCCAGCATGTTGGGGGTCAACACTGAAGCTTTCTTT; cdr3_aa: CASMLGVNTEAFF
j_call: TRBJ1-1; clone_size: -; d_call: -; v_call: TRBV6-5; cdr3_nt: TGTGCCAGCAGTAGACACTGGAACACTGAAGCTTTCTTT; cdr3_aa: CASSRHWNTEAFF
j_call: TRBJ2-4; clone_size: once; d_call: -; v_call: TRBV15; cdr3_nt: TGTGCCACCAAGGACGACGGACCGACAAGAGGGTACAAAAACATTCAGTACTTC; cdr3_aa: CATKDDGPTRGYKNIQYF
j_call: TRBJ2-1; clone_size: -; d_call: -; v_call: TRBV2; cdr3_nt: TGTGCCAGCAAGGGGGGCACAGGATACAATGAGCAGTTCTTC; cdr3_aa: CASKGGTGYNEQFF
j_call: TRBJ2-3; clone_size: -; d_call: -; v_call: TRBV7-2; cdr3_nt: TGTGCCAGCAGCTGGCAGGGGACCCAGAGCACAGATACGCAGTATTTT; cdr3_aa: CASSWQGTQSTDTQYF
j_call: TRBJ1-1; clone_size: -; d_call: -; v_call: TRBV5-3; cdr3_nt: TGTGCCAGCAGGGAACAGGGACACACTGAAGCTTTCTTT; cdr3_aa: CASREQGHTEAFF
j_call: TRBJ1-4; clone_size: -; d_call: -; v_call: TRBV25-1; cdr3_nt: TGTGCCAGCGATTCGTCCCAGGGAGAAGAAAAACTGTTTTTT; cdr3_aa: CASDSSQGEEKLFF
j_call: TRBJ2-1; clone_size: -; d_call: -; v_call: TRBV13; cdr3_nt: TGTGCCAGCAGCTCCCTATCAGAAACTGGATTCAATGAGCAGTTCTTC; cdr3_aa: CASSSLSETGFNEQFF
j_call: TRBJ2-3; clone_size: -; d_call: TRBD1; v_call: TRBV7-3; cdr3_nt: TGTGCCAGCAGCTTAGGGACAGGGAGGACAGATACGCAGTATTTT; cdr3_aa: CASSLGTGRTDTQYF
j_call: TRBJ2-5; clone_size: -; d_call: TRBD2; v_call: TRBV2; cdr3_nt: TGTGCCAGCAGTGAAAGGACTAGCGGGGGGCTACGGGAGACCCAGTACTTC; cdr3_aa: CASSERTSGGLRETQYF
j_call: TRBJ1-6; clone_size: -; d_call: -; v_call: TRBV5-4; cdr3_nt: TGTGCCAGCAGCCCGGGAGGAGGACCCCTCCACTTT; cdr3_aa: CASSPGGGPLHF
j_call: TRBJ2-2; clone_size: -; d_call: TRBD2; v_call: TRBV5-6; cdr3_nt: TGTGCCAGCAGCTTGTCGGCGGGGGGGTACACCGGGGAGCTGTTTTTT; cdr3_aa: CASSLSAGGYTGELFF
j_call: TRBJ2-3; clone_size: -; d_call: -; v_call: TRBV25-1; cdr3_nt: TGTGCCAGCAGTGCGACTGCACCCCTGAGCACAGATACGCAGTATTTT; cdr3_aa: CASSATAPLSTDTQYF
j_call: TRBJ1-6; clone_size: -; d_call: -; v_call: TRBV5-8; cdr3_nt: TGTGCCAGCAGCTGGGGGAGCTCCTATAATTCACCCCTCCACTTT; cdr3_aa: CASSWGSSYNSPLHF
j_call: TRBJ2-5; clone_size: -; d_call: -; v_call: TRBV5-8; cdr3_nt: TGTGCCAGCAGCCCTGGTATCGCGGAAGAGACCCAGTACTTC; cdr3_aa: CASSPGIAEETQYF
j_call: TRBJ2-7; clone_size: -; d_call: TRBD2; v_call: TRBV4-2; cdr3_nt: TGTGCCAGCAGCCGCCTCCCTAGCGGGGGGGACTACGAGCAGTACTTC; cdr3_aa: CASSRLPSGGDYEQYF
j_call: TRBJ1-6; clone_size: -; d_call: -; v_call: TRBV11-2; cdr3_nt: TGTGCCAGCAGCTATAAAATTGATTCACCCCTCCACTTT; cdr3_aa: CASSYKIDSPLHF
j_call: TRBJ2-4; clone_size: few; d_call: -; v_call: TRBV7-8; cdr3_nt: TGTGCCAGCAGTACCCCGGATGCCAAAAACATTCAGTACTTC; cdr3_aa: CASSTPDAKNIQYF
j_call: TRBJ2-2; clone_size: -; d_call: TRBD2; v_call: TRBV4-2; cdr3_nt: TGTGCCAGCTTAGGGGCTAGCGGAGCGAACGGGGAGCTGTTTTTT; cdr3_aa: CASLGASGANGELFF
j_call: TRBJ1-4; clone_size: -; d_call: -; v_call: TRBV13; cdr3_nt: TGTGCCAGCGGGGACCCAACTAATGAAAAACTGTTTTTT; cdr3_aa: CASGDPTNEKLFF
j_call: TRBJ2-1; clone_size: -; d_call: TRBD2; v_call: TRBV7-9; cdr3_nt: TGTGCCAGCAGCTTGGGCCTAGCGGGGCTACCGTGGTACAATGAGCAGTTCTTC; cdr3_aa: CASSLGLAGLPWYNEQFF
j_call: TRBJ1-1; clone_size: few; d_call: -; v_call: TRBV14; cdr3_nt: TGTGCCAGCAGCTCCTTCAGGGGTGGGACTGAAGCTTTCTTT; cdr3_aa: CASSSFRGGTEAFF
j_call: TRBJ1-2; clone_size: -; d_call: -; v_call: TRBV7-9; cdr3_nt: TGTGCCAGCAGCTCGGGGGAGCCTTCCGTTGGCTACACCTTC; cdr3_aa: CASSSGEPSVGYTF
j_call: TRBJ2-5; clone_size: -; d_call: -; v_call: TRBV7-2; cdr3_nt: TGTGCCAGCAGCTTAGTCCAGGGCGTCCAAGAGACCCAGTACTTC; cdr3_aa: CASSLVQGVQETQYF
j_call: TRBJ1-1; clone_size: -; d_call: -; v_call: TRBV28; cdr3_nt: TGTGCCAGCAGTTCCGGGAACACTGAAGCTTTCTTT; cdr3_aa: CASSSGNTEAFF
j_call: TRBJ2-2; clone_size: -; d_call: TRBD2; v_call: TRBV18; cdr3_nt: TGTGCCAGCTCATCAAGAGCGGGGGGCAGGAACACCGGGGAGCTGTTTTTT; cdr3_aa: CASSSRAGGRNTGELFF
j_call: TRBJ1-5; clone_size: -; d_call: -; v_call: TRBV7-2; cdr3_nt: TGTGCCAGCAGCTTTACAAATAGCAATCAGCCCCAGCATTTT; cdr3_aa: CASSFTNSNQPQHF
j_call: TRBJ1-4; clone_size: -; d_call: TRBD1; v_call: TRBV7-2; cdr3_nt: TGTGCCAGCAGCTTGCACCGGGACAGGGATGAAAAACTGTTTTTT; cdr3_aa: CASSLHRDRDEKLFF
j_call: TRBJ2-3; clone_size: -; d_call: TRBD2; v_call: TRBV12-5; cdr3_nt: TGTGCTAGTGGCCCAGGACTAGCGGTGACAGATACGCAGTATTTT; cdr3_aa: CASGPGLAVTDTQYF
j_call: TRBJ2-5; clone_size: once; d_call: TRBD2; v_call: TRBV2; cdr3_nt: TGTGCCAGTGAGTGGACTAGCGGGGACCAAGAGACCCAGTACTTC; cdr3_aa: CASEWTSGDQETQYF
j_call: TRBJ1-2; clone_size: -; d_call: -; v_call: TRBV29-1; cdr3_nt: TGCAGCGTGGCGGGCAGGGATGGCTACACCTTC; cdr3_aa: CSVAGRDGYTF